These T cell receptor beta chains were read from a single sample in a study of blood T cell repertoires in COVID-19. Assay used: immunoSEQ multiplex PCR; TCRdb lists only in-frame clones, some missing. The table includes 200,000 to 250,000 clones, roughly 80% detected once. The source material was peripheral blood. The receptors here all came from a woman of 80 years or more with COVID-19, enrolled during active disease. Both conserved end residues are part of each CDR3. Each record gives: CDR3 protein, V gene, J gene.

CDR3 protein: CASSEGQWAPGYTIYF; V gene: TRBV2; J gene: TRBJ1-3
CDR3 protein: CASSESPDRVGTDTQYF; V gene: TRBV5-1; J gene: TRBJ2-3
CDR3 protein: CASSLGSNEAFF; V gene: TRBV7-9; J gene: TRBJ1-1
CDR3 protein: CASSLSDRVTEAFF; V gene: TRBV28; J gene: TRBJ1-1
CDR3 protein: CASSPTPGLANTGELFF; V gene: TRBV7-9; J gene: TRBJ2-2
CDR3 protein: CASGEETQYF; V gene: TRBV5-1; J gene: TRBJ2-5
CDR3 protein: CASSPRNGIRYTF; V gene: TRBV19; J gene: TRBJ1-2
CDR3 protein: CASSWTSGRTDTQYF; V gene: TRBV3-1/TRBV3-2; J gene: TRBJ2-3
CDR3 protein: CASSLEQGSTEAFF; V gene: TRBV5-1; J gene: TRBJ1-1
CDR3 protein: CSATGGGRRYF; V gene: TRBV20-1; J gene: TRBJ2-5
CDR3 protein: CASSPGGTYYNEQFF; V gene: TRBV11-2; J gene: TRBJ2-1
CDR3 protein: CASSLEGLRGGTQYF; V gene: TRBV5-8; J gene: TRBJ2-5
CDR3 protein: CASSDSTGSYGYTF; V gene: TRBV9; J gene: TRBJ1-2
CDR3 protein: CASSRTGEPNYGYTF; V gene: TRBV7-9; J gene: TRBJ1-2
CDR3 protein: CTYTPRGPNQPQHF; V gene: TRBV27; J gene: TRBJ1-5
CDR3 protein: CASSPEGENYGYTF; V gene: TRBV18; J gene: TRBJ1-2
CDR3 protein: CASSRQMNTEAFF; V gene: TRBV6-6; J gene: TRBJ1-1